The T cell receptor (beta chain) described here comes from a study of blood T cell repertoires in COVID-19. Germline CDR1 SGHRS, CDR2 YFSETQ. V lost 0 bases and J lost 0, with 8 bases in between. This CDR3 spans 15 amino acids. Study members were between about 18 and 90 years old and lived in about two dozen US regions. Clinical history reported by participants formed the basis on which cohorts were assigned. Repertoires were generated with immunoSEQ multiplex PCR, while TCRdb's copy carries only in-frame clones and drops some. The repertoire holds about 240,000 clones, roughly 87% seen once, with approximately 2.4% in the top ten.

The chain combines TRBV5-1 with TRBJ2-3; D gene ambiguous. The clonotype was recovered from a woman in her 30s with acute COVID-19. The sample consisted of PBMCs or T cells enriched from blood (not recorded which). The CDR3 sequence: CASSLDTASTDTQYF. The CDR3 region has the DNA TGCGCCAGCAGCTTGGATACAGCCAGCACAGATACGCAGTATTTT. The whole variable domain, remainder taken from reference TRBV5-1 and TRBJ2-3, is KAGVTQTPRYLIKTRGQQVTLSCSPISGHRSVSWYQQTPGQGLQFLFEYFSETQRNKGNFPGRFSGRQFSNSRSEMNVSTLELGDSALYLCASSLDTASTDTQYFGPGTRLTVL.